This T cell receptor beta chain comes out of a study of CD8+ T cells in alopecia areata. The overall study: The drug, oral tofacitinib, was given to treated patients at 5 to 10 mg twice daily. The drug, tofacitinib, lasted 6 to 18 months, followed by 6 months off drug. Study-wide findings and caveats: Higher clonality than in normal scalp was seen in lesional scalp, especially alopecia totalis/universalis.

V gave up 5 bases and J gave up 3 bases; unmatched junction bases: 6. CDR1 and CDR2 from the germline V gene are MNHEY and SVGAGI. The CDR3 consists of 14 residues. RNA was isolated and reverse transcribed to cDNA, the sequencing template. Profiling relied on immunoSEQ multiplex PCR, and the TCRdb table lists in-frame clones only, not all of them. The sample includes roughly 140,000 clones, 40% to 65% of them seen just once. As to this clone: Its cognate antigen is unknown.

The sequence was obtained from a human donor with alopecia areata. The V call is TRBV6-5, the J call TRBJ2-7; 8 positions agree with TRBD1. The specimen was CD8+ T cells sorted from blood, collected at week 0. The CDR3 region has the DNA TGTGCCAGCAGTACCCAGGGGGCTTTCTACGAGCAGTACTTC. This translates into CASSTQGAFYEQYF.